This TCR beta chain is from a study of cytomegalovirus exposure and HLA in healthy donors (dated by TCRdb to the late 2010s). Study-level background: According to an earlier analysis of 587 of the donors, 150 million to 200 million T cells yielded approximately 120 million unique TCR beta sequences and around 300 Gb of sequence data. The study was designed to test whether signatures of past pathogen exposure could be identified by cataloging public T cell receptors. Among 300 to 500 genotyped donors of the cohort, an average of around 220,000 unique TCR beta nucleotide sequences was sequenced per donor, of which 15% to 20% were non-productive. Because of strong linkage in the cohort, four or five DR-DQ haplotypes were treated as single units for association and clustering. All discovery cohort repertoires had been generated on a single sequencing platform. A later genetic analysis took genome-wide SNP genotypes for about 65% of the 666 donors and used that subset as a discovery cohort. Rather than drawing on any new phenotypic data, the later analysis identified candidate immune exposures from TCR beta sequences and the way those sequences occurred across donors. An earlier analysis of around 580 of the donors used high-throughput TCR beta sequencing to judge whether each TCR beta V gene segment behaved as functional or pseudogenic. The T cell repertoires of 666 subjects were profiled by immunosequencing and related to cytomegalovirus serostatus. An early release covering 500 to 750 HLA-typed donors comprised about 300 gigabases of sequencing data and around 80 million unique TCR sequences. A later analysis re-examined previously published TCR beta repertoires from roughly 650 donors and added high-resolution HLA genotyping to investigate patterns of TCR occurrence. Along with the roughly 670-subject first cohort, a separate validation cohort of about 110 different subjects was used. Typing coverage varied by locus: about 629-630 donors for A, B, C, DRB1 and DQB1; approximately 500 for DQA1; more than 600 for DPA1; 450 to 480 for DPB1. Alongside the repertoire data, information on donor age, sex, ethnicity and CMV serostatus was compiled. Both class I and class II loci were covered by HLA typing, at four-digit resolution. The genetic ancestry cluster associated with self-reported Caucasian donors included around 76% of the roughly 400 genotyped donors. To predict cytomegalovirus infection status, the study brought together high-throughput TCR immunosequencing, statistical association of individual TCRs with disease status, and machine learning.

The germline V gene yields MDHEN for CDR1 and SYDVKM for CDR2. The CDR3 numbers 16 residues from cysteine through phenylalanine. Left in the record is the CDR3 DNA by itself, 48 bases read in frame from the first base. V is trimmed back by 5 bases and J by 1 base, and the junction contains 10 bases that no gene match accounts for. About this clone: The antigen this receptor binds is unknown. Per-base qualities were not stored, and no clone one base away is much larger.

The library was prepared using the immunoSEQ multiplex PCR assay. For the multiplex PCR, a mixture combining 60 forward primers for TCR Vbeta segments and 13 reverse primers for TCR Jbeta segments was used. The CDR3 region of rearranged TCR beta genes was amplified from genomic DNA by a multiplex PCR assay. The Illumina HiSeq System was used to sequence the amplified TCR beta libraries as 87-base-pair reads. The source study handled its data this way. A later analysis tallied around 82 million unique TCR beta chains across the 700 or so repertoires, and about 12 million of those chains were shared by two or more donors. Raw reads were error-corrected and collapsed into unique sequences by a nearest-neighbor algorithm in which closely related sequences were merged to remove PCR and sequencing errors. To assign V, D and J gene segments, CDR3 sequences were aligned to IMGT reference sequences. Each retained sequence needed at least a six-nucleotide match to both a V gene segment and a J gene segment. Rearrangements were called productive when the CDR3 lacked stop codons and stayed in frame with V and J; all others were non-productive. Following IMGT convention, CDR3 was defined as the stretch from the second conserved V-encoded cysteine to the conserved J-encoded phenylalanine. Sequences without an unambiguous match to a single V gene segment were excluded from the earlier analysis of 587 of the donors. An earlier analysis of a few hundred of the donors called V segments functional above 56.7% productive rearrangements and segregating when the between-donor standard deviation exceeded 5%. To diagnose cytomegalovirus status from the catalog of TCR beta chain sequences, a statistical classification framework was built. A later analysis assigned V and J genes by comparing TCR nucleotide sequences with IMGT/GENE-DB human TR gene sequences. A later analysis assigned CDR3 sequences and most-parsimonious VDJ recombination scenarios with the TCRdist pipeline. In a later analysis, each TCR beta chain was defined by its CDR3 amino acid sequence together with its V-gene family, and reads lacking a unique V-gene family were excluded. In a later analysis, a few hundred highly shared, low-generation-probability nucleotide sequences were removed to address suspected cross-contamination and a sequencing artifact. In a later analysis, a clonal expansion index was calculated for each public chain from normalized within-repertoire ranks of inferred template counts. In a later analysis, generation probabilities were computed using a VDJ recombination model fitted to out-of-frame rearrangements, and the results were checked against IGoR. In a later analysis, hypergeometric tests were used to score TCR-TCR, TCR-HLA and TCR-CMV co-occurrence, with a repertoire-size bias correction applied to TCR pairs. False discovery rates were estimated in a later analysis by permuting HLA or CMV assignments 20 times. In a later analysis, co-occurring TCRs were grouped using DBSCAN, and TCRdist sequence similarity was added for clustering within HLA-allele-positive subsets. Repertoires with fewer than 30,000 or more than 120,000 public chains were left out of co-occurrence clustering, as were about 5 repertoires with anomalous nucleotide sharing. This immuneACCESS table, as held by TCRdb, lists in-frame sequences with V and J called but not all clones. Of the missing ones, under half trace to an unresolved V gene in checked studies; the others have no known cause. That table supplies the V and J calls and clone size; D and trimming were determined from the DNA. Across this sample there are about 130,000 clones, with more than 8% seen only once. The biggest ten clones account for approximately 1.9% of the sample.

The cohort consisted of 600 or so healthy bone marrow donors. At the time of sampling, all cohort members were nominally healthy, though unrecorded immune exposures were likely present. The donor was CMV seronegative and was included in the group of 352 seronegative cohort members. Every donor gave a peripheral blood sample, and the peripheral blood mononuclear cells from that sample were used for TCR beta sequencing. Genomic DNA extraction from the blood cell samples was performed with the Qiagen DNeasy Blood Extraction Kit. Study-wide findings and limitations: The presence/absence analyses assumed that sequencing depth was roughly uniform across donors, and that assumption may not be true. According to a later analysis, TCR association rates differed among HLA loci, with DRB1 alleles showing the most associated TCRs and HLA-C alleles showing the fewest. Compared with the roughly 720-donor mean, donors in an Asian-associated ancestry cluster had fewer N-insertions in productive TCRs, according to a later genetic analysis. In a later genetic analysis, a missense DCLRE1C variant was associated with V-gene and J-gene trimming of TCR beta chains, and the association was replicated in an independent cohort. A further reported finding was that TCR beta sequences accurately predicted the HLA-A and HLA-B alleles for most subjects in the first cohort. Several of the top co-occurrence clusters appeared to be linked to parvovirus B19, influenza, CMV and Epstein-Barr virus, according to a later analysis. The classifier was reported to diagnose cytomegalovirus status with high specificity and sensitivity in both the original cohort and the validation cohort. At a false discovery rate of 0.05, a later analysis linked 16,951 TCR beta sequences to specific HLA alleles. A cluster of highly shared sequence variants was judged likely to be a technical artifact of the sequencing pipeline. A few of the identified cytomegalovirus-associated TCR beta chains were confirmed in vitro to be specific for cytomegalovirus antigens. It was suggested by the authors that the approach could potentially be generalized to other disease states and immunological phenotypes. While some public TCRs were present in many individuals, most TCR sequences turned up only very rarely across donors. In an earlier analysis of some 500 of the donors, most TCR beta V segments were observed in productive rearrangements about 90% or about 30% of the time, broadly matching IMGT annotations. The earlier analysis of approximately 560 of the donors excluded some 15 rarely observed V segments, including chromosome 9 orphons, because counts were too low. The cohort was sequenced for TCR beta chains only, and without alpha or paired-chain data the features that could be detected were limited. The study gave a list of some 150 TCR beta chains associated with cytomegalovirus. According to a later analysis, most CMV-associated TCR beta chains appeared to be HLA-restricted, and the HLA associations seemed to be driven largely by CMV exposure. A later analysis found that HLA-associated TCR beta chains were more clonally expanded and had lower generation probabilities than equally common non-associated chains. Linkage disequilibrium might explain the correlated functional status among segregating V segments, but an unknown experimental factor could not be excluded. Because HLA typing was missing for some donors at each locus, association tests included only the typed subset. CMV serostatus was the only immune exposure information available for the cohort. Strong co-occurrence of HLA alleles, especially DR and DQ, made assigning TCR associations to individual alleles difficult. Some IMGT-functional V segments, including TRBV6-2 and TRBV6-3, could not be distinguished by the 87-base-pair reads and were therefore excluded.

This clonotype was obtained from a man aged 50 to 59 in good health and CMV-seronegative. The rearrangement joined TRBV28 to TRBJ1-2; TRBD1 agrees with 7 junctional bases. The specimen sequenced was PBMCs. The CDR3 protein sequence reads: CASSTIWDSINYGYTF. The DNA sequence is TGTGCCAGCAGTACGATTTGGGACAGTATTAACTATGGCTACACCTTC.